This T cell receptor beta chain comes out of a study of T cell clones after liver transplantation. Study-level background: A pre-transplant mixed lymphocyte reaction with TCRbeta sequencing defined graft-donor-reactive clones followed in post-transplant blood. Pre-transplant mixed lymphocyte reactions yielded third-party-reactive TCRbeta sequences as comparators for graft-donor-reactive sequences. Subjects received no induction therapy and standard immunosuppression until randomization at 12-24 months post-transplant. Study observations and caveats: Donor-reactive sequences fell more than third party-reactive ones, suggesting partial deletion.

This CDR3 is 15 amino acids long. Between the trimmed V and J ends, which lost 11 bases and 0 bases, there was a span of 19 bases. Germline V CDR1 and CDR2: MNHEY, SMNVEV (reference sequence). In regard to this clone: Its antigen remains unknown.

Assay used: immunoSEQ multiplex PCR; TCRdb lists only in-frame clones, some missing. Of just under 60,000 clones listed, about 70% are singletons. The source is a human patient who received a liver transplant. Some T cells may arise from the graft donor. The sample here was CD4+ T cells from blood, taken at the roughly 15-month timepoint. V and J are TRBV27 and TRBJ1-1; D not certain. Here the CDR3 reads CAAMGREGMNTEAFF. The CDR3 coding sequence is TGTGCCGCGATGGGTAGGGAGGGCATGAACACTGAAGCTTTCTTT.